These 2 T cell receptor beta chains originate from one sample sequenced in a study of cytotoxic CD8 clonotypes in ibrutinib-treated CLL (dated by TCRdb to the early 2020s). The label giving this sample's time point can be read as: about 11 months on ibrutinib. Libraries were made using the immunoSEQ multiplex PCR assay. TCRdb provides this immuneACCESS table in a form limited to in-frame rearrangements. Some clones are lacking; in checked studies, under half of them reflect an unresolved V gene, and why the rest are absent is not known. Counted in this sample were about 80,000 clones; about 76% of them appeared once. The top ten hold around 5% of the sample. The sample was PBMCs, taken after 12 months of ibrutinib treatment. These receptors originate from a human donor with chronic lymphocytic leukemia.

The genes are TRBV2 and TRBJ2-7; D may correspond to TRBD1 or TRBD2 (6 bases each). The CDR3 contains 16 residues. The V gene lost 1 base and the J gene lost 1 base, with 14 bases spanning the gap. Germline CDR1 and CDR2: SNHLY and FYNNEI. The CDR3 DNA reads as TGTGCCAGCAGTGAAGGGAGGGGGTTGGGGTCCTACGAGCAGTACTTC. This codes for CASSEGRGLGSYEQYF.

The CDR3 nucleotides are TGTGCCAGCAGTTACCCCCGCGGCGGCCGGGCTGAGCAGTTCTTC. Its protein product is CASSYPRGGRAEQFF. This chain uses TRBV6-6 with TRBJ2-1; D call uncertain. Looked up from germline, CDR1 is MNHNY and CDR2 is SVGAGI (reference sequence). This CDR3 region has 15 residues. Trimming cost V 2 bases and J 9 bases, with 17 bases left between them.